This T cell receptor (beta chain) derives from a study of OX40 agonist ivuxolimab in advanced cancers. Using immunoSEQ multiplex PCR, the repertoire was profiled, and TCRdb retains in-frame clones only, with some absent. Of 50,000 to 65,000 clones listed, 75% to 90% are singletons. Trimming took off 3 bases at V and 4 bases at J, with 16 bases between the two ends. The germline CDR1 and CDR2 sequences are SGHKS and YYEKEE (reference sequence). CDR3 length: 15 amino acids. Sequences were derived from CD4+ or CD8+ T cells sorted from blood, sampled in a trial of the OX40 agonist ivuxolimab. V usage is TRBV5-5 and J usage is TRBJ1-2; no clear D gene. This receptor was identified in an adult with an advanced solid tumor such as melanoma, head and neck, liver or kidney cancer. CDR3 DNA: TGTGCCAGCAGCTCCTCCGGAGGCTTAGGCTATGGCTACACCTTC. It specifies CASSSSGGLGYGYTF.